This T cell receptor beta chain was sequenced for a study of vaccination and CD4 T cells after COVID-19 (dated by TCRdb to 2022 to 2024). Study-level background: Convalescent patients had a positive SARS-CoV-2 result on nasal swab PCR, and of these patients, 8 or 9 had mild disease and one had severe disease. Post-vaccine blood samples were collected a median of about 69 days after the second vaccine dose, ranging from about 14 to 241 days. Overlapping spike peptide pools from SARS-CoV-2 and from the common cold coronaviruses HCoV-NL63, HCoV-OC43 and HCoV-229E were used as culture stimuli. Two doses of either the Pfizer-BioNTech BNT162b2 vaccine (n=8) or the Moderna mRNA-1273 vaccine (n=2) were administered to participants. Control cultures used a CEFX viral epitope pool as positive control, an HIV-1 Nef peptide pool as negative control, or no peptide. In roughly nine COVID-19 convalescent patients and a handful of infection-naive healthy vaccine recipients, the spike-specific CD4+ TCR repertoire before mRNA vaccination was compared with the repertoire after mRNA vaccination. The convalescent cohort comprised six males and four females, including two Hispanic individuals, seven Caucasians, two Asians and one multiracial person. Post-COVID blood samples from convalescent patients were collected a median of approximately 93 days after diagnosis, with a range of roughly 35 to 170 days. A few convalescent patients gave samples both early after vaccination (day 14) and late after vaccination (days 161 to 241). The research as a whole found: Of the vaccine-specific clones in convalescent patients, 304 of 307, or nearly all, reacted only to SARS-CoV-2 spike and did not cross-react with common cold coronaviruses. Among convalescent patients, a median around 89% of the SARS-CoV-2-reactive clones seen after vaccination appeared only after vaccination, which suggests priming specific to the vaccine. Relatively few convalescent patients were included in the study, and early timepoints after natural infection were not analyzed. An increase in the median number of SARS-CoV-2-reactive clonotypes from approximately 23 after infection to roughly 36 after vaccination was observed, but the change was not found to be significant.

The library was obtained by PCR. TCR sequencing of DNA from cultured CD4+ T cells used the Oncomine TCR Beta short-read assay at the Johns Hopkins FTIC core. The QIAamp micro DNA kit was used to extract genomic DNA from the cultured CD4+ T cells. The Oncomine TCR Beta libraries from cultured CD4+ T cells were pooled using unique dual indexes and then sequenced on an Illumina iSeq 100. Under the source paper's analysis protocol: Non-productive sequences were filtered out, and CDR3s that did not start with C, did not end with F or W, or were shorter than 7 amino acids were discarded. Antigen-specific clonotypes were identified with the MANAFEST web application by comparing peptide-stimulated wells with reference and other culture wells. An FDR below 0.05, an odds ratio above 5, and a productive frequency above 0.1% in at least two of three replicate wells were required for clones to be considered positive. Cross-reactive clonotypes were defined as significantly expanded in both SARS-CoV-2 spike wells and at least one common cold coronavirus spike condition. Similarity between CDR3 sequences was evaluated in R version 3.6.1 using Levenshtein distances (stringdist) and unrooted phylogenetic trees (ape). TCRdb reprocessed the public reads (quality trimming at Q25 with fastp, clone calling with MiXCR) and kept in-frame beta chains. Each entry merges the rows of one CDR3 protein and shows their most common DNA and genes. The V and J calls and clone size are TCRdb's, not the authors'. This sample comprises tens of thousands of distinct CDR3 sequences, roughly 30% of them detected only once. Of the sample, about 3% falls within the top ten clones.

The CDR3 holds 19 amino acids from the cysteine to the phenylalanine. The read is trimmed to its CDR3 DNA, 57 bases read in frame from base 1. Trimmed from V: 5 bases; trimmed from J: 3 bases; junction bases lacking a gene match: 12. The germline V gene (reference sequence) provides CDR1 SEHNR and CDR2 FQNEAQ. Per the publication, the time point label means: late sampling 161 to 241 days after vaccination in a few convalescent patients. The treatment or condition label, as the study defines it: approximately nine-day PBMC culture with coronavirus spike peptide pools or control peptides (ViraFEST assay). The ViraFEST assay was used in the study, in which antigen-specific T cells were expanded with peptide pools and expanded clonotypes were subsequently identified by TCR sequencing. Positive SARS-CoV-2 PCR tests in the convalescent patients dated from March to December 2020, before Alpha, Beta and Delta variants emerged in the United States. Around 2 million PBMCs per well were cultured in IMDM with approximately 5% human AB serum and 8.5 to 10 IU/ml IL-2, plus 10 ug/ml peptide pools. On days 3 and 7, half of the culture medium was replaced with fresh IL-2-containing medium. Once the cells had been in culture for 10 days, the EasySep CD4+ T cell isolation kit was used to isolate CD4+ T cells by negative selection. Ficoll-Paque Plus gradient centrifugation was used to isolate PBMCs from whole blood, and the isolated PBMCs were then either used fresh or cryopreserved at -140C. Triplicate wells were generally used for each culture condition.

This clonotype was picked up a small number of times. There is no known antigen for this receptor. No base quality information exists; no much larger clone differs at one position. The rearranged segments are TRBV7-9 and TRBJ2-6, and TRBD2 aligns with 11 junction nucleotides. The sample in question was CD4+ T cells from blood, cultured in vitro, obtained about 7 months after SARS-CoV-2 vaccination. This sequence originates from a human donor who had recovered from COVID-19. The CDR3 protein: CASSPSARTSGYGANVLTF. The DNA sequence is given as TGTGCCAGCAGCCCAAGCGCTAGGACTAGCGGGTATGGGGCCAACGTCCTGACTTTC.